A few counts support the clone carrying this TCR beta chain. Its antigen is unidentified. The diagnostic basis comprised clinical symptoms, serum thyroxine and TRAb, thyroid ultrasound and orbital computed tomography. The source of the sample is a study of T cells in Graves' hyperthyroidism and ophthalmopathy. Study-wide results and limits: Separating ophthalmopathy from stable hyperthyroidism was achieved by a 13 V-J model. Peripheral blood also featured most of the thyroid clonotypes expanded above 0.001.

The source material, RNA transcripts, was used to amplify TCR beta CDR3 regions. Researchers ran a first-round RT-PCR on the TCR CDR3 using the HTBI primer set. Each CDR3 protein gets one entry after TCRdb re-called the multiplex PCR reads with MiXCR. The top ten clones hold 25% to 35% of a sample with a few hundred thousand distinct CDR3 sequences, 15% to 19% of them seen once. The ends were cut back, 3 bases at V and 1 base at J, with 9 bases in the middle. Germline values: CDR1 ENHRY, CDR2 SYGVKD. The CDR3 is 14 amino acids. The receptor was isolated from a woman aged 18-35 years with Graves' hyperthyroidism that later progressed to Graves' ophthalmopathy. This chain joins TRBV10-3 and TRBJ1-1; D is unclear. The sequenced sample was blood. CDR3 region: CAISDTRANTEAFF. The CDR3 DNA follows: TGTGCCATCAGTGACACACGAGCGAACACTGAAGCTTTCTTT.